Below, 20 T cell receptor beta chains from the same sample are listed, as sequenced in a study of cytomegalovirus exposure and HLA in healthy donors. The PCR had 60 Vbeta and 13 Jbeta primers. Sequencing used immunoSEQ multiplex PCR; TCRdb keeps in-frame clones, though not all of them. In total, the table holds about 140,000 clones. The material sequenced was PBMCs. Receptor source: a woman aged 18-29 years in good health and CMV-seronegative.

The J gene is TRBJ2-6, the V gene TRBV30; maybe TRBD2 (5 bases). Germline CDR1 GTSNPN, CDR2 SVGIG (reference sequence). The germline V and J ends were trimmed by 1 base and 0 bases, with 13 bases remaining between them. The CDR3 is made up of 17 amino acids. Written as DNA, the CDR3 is TGTGCCTGGAGTGGAGAGGGTTATTACTCTGGGGCCAACGTCCTGACTTTC. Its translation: CAWSGEGYYSGANVLTF.

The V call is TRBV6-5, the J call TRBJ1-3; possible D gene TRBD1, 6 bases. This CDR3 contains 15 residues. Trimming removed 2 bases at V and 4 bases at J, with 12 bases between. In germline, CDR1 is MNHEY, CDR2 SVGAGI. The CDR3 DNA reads TGTGCCAGCAGTTACGGTACAGGGACGGGAAACACCATATATTTT. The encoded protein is CASSYGTGTGNTIYF.

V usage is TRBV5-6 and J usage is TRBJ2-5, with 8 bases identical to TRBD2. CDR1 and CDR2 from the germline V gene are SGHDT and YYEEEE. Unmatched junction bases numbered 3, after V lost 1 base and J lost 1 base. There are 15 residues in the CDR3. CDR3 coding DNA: TGTGCCAGCAGCTTGTTCGGGACTAGCCAAGAGACCCAGTACTTC. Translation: CASSLFGTSQETQYF.

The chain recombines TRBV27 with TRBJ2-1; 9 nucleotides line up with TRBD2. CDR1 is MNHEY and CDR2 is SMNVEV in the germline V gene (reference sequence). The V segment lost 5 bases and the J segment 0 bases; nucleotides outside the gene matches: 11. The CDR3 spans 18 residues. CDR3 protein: CASSALTSGGPSYNEQFF. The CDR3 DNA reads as TGTGCCAGCAGTGCGCTGACTAGCGGAGGGCCCTCCTACAATGAGCAGTTCTTC.

As DNA, the CDR3 is TGTGCCAGCTCACCACTAGGGACAGACAATGAGCAGTTCTTC. It codes for CASSPLGTDNEQFF. The chain uses TRBV18 and TRBJ2-1; TRBD1 agrees at 7 bases. V lost 1 base to trimming and J lost 5 bases; unmatched junction nucleotides: 2. The CDR3 totals 14 residues. Looked up from germline, CDR1 is KGHSH and CDR2 is LQKENI. Full variable domain (outside the CDR3, taken from reference TRBV18 and TRBJ2-1): NAGVMQNPRHLVRRRGQEARLRCSPMKGHSHVYWYRQLPEEGLKFMVYLQKENIIDESGMPKERFSAEFPKEGPSILRIQQVVRGDSAAYFCASSPLGTDNEQFFGPGTRLTVL.

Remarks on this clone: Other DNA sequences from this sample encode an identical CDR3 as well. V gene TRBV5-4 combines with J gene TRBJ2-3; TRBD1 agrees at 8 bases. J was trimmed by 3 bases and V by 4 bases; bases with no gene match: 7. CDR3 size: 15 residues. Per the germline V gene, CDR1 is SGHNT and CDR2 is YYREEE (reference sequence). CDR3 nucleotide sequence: TGTGCCAGCAGCCTTCGGACAGGGAGTACAGATACGCAGTATTTT. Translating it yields CASSLRTGSTDTQYF.

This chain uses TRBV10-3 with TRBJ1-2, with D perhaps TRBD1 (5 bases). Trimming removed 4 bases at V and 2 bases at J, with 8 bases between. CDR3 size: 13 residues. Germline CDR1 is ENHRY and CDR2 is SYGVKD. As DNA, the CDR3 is TGTGCCATCAGTGCGGGGGAGAACTATGGCTACACCTTC. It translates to CAISAGENYGYTF.

This CDR3 is CASSSAGGSGNTIYF. The CDR3, as DNA: TGTGCCAGCAGCTCAGCAGGGGGCTCTGGAAACACCATATATTTT. V gene TRBV9 combines with J gene TRBJ1-3; 7 nucleotides line up with TRBD1. V was pared by 4 bases and J by 0 bases, with 4 bases of the junction left unmatched. The CDR3 has 15 amino acids. The germline V gene encodes CDR1 SGDLS and CDR2 YYNGEE.

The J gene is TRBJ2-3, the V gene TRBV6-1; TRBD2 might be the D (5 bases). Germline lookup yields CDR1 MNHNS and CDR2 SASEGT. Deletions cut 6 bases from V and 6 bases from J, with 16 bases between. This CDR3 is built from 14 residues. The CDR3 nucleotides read TGTGCCAGCAGCAATCGCGGGTCCCGGGATACGCAGTATTTT. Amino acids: CASSNRGSRDTQYF.

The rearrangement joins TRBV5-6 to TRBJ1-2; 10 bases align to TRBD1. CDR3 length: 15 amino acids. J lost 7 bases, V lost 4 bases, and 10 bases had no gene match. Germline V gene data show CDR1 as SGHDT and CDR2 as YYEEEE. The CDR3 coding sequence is TGTGCCAGCAGCCCTGGGACAGGGGCCCCACGTGGCTACACCTTC. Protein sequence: CASSPGTGAPRGYTF.

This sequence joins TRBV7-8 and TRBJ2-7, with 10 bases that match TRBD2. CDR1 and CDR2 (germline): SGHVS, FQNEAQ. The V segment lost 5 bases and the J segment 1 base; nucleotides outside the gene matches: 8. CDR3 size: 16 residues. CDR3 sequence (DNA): TGTGCCAGCAGCATACCCTCTAGCGGGAGTTCCTACGAGCAGTACTTC. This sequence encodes CASSIPSSGSSYEQYF.

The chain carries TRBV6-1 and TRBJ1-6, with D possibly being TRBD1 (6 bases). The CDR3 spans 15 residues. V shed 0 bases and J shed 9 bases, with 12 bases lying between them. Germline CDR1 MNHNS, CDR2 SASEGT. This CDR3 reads CASSEAQGNSSPLHF. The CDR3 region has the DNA TGTGCCAGCAGTGAAGCACAGGGTAACTCTTCACCCCTCCACTTT.

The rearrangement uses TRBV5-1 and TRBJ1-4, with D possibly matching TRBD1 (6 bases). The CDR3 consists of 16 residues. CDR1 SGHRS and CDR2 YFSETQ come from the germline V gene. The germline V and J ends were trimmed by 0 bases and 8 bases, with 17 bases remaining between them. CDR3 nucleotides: TGCGCCAGCAGCTTGGCCATGGGGGGGCCTTCCGAAAAACTGTTTTTT. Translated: CASSLAMGGPSEKLFF.

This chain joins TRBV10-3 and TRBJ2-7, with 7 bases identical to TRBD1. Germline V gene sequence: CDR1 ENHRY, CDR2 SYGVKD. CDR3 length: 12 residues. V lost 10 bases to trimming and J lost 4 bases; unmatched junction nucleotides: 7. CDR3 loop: CATRQGGYEQYF. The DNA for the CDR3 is TGTGCCACCCGACAGGGTGGGTACGAGCAGTACTTC.

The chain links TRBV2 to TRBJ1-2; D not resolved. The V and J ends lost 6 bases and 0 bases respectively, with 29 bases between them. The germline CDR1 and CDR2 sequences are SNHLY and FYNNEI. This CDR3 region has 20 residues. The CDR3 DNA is TGTGCCAGCAGCGTCCCGGCCCCCCCGACGGGATGGACGTCTAACTATGGCTACACCTTC. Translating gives CASSVPAPPTGWTSNYGYTF.

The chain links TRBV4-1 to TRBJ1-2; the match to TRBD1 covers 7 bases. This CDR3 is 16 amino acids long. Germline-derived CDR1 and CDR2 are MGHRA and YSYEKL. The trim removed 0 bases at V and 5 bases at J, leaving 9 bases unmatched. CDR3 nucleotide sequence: TGCGCCAGCAGCCAAGATATAACAGGGGAAGTTTATGGCTACACCTTC. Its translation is CASSQDITGEVYGYTF.

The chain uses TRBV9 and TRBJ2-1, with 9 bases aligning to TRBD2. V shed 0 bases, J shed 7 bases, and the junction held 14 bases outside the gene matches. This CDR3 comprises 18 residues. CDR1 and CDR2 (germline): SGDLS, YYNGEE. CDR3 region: CASSVASGGRLAGNEQFF. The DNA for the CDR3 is TGTGCCAGCAGCGTAGCCAGCGGGGGGCGGCTAGCTGGGAATGAGCAGTTCTTC.

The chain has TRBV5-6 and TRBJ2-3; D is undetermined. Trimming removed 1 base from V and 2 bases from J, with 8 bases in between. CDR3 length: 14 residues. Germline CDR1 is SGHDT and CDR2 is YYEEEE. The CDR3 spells CASSLSQNTDTQYF. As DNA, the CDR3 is TGTGCCAGCAGCTTGTCGCAGAACACAGATACGCAGTATTTT. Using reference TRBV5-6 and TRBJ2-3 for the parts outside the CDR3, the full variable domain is DAGVTQSPTHLIKTRGQQVTLRCSPKSGHDTVSWYQQALGQGPQFIFQYYEEEERQRGNFPDRFSGHQFPNYSSELNVNALLLGDSALYLCASSLSQNTDTQYFGPGTRLTVL.

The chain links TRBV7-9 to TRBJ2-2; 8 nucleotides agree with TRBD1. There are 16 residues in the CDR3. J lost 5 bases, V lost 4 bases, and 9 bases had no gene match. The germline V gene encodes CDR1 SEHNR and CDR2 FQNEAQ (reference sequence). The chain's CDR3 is CASSSSGTGGTGELFF. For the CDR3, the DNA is TGTGCCAGCAGCTCCTCCGGGACAGGAGGGACCGGGGAGCTGTTTTTT.

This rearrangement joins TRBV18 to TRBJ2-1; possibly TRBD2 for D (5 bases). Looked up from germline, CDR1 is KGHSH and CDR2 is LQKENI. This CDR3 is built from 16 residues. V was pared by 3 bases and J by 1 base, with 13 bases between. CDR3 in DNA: TGTGCCAGCTCACCCCTGGTTCGGGATTCCTACAATGAGCAGTTCTTC. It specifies CASSPLVRDSYNEQFF.